This TCR beta chain derives from a study of T-cell reconstitution after alpha-beta-depleted transplantation in children (dated by TCRdb to 2016 to 2017). With regard to the full study: T-cell immune reconstitution after TCRalphabeta/CD19-depleted allogeneic hematopoietic cell transplantation in children was quantitatively tracked in the study by means of TCR repertoire profiling.

To prepare the library, PCR was applied. TCRdb lists the instrument as Illumina HiSeq 2500. To normalize quantification of the TCRbeta repertoire, the TCR libraries were built with molecular barcoding that relied on unique molecular identifiers. TCRdb trimmed the raw reads at Q25, called clones with MiXCR and kept productive beta chains. A single entry per CDR3 protein holds the most common genes and DNA from its merged rows. The sample includes over 400,000 distinct CDR3 sequences, with roughly an eighth observed a single time. The top ten clones comprise roughly 5.4% of the sample. From the cysteine through the phenylalanine, the CDR3 covers 17 amino acids. The DNA shown is the 51-base CDR3, in frame from base 1. According to the germline V gene, CDR1 reads SGHRS and CDR2 reads YFSETQ. The V end gives up 4 bases and the J end 5 bases, leaving 13 bases in the junction not matched to a gene. Worth noting for this clonotype: Its antigen specificity is not known. No base qualities exist here, and no much larger clone lies one base off it.

The origin of this receptor is a human donor who donated a stem cell graft to a child with combined immunodeficiency. The chain couples TRBV5-1 to TRBJ1-4, with TRBD1 identical over 8 junction bases. The input for sequencing was PBMCs from the stem cell graft donor, taken from the stem cell graft. CDR3 protein: CASSPGTGVPLNEKLFF. The sequenced DNA: TGCGCCAGCAGCCCCGGGACAGGCGTTCCTTTGAATGAAAAACTGTTTTTT.